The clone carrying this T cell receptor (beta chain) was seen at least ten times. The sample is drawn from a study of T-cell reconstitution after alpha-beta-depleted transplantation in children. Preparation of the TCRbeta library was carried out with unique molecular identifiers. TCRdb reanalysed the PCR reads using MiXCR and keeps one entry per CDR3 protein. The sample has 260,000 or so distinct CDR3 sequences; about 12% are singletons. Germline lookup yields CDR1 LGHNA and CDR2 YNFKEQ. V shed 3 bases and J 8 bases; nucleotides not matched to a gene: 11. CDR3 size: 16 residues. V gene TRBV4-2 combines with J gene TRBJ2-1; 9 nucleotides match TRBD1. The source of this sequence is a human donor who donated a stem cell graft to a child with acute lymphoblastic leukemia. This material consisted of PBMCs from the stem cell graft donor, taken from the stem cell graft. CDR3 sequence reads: CASSHGIGQGSYEQFF. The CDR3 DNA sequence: TGTGCCAGCAGCCATGGCATCGGACAGGGGTCATATGAGCAGTTCTTC.